This entry concerns a single TCR beta chain. This record belongs to a study of technical replicates of blood from a few donors. The method was immunoSEQ multiplex PCR; TCRdb's version includes in-frame clones alone and lacks a portion of them. Among some 70,000 clones listed, 95% to 98% were seen once. The V gene's germline CDR1 is MNHEY and CDR2 SVGAGI. This CDR3 has 14 residues. Trimming took off 5 bases at V and 2 bases at J, with 12 bases between the two ends. The chain combines TRBV6-5 with TRBJ1-2; TRBD1 is a possible D gene (6 bases). The clonotype was recovered from a human donor in good health. Sequenced sample: T cells isolated from PBMCs. CDR3: CASSLGQGNYGYTF. CDR3 DNA: TGTGCCAGCAGTCTGGGGCAGGGGAACTATGGCTACACCTTC.